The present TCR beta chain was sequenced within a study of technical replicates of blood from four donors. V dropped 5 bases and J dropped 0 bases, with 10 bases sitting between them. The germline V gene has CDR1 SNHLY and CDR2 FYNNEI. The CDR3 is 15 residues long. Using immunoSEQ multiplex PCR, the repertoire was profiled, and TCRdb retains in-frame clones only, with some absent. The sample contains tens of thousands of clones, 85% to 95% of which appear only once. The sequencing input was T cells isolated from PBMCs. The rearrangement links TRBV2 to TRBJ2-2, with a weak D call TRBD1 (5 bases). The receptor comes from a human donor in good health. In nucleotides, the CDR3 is TGTGCCAGCAGTAGAAGGACAACGAACACCGGGGAGCTGTTTTTT. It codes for CASSRRTTNTGELFF.